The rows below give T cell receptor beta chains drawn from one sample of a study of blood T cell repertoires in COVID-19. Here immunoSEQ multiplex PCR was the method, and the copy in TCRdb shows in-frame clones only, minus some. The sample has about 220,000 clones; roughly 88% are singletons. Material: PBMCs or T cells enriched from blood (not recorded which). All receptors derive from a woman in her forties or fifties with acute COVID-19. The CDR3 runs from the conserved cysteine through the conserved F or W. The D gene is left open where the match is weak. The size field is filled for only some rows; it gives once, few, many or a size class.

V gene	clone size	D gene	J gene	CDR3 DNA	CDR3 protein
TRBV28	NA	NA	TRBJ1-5	TGTGCTGCTGACACTTCCTGGGAGCCCCAGCATTTT	CAADTSWEPQHF
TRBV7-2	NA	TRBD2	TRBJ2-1	TGTGCCAGCAGCTTAGCGGGGGACGCTAGCGGGAGGGCCGCGCAGTTCTTC	CASSLAGDASGRAAQFF
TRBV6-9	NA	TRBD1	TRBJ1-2	TGTGCCAGCAGTTTTACCCGGGACAGGGGGCTTTCTAACTATGGCTACACCTTC	CASSFTRDRGLSNYGYTF
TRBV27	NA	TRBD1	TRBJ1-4	TGTGCCAGCAGTCCCCAGACAGGGGGGGGTGAAAAACTGTTTTTT	CASSPQTGGGEKLFF
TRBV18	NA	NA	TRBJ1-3	TGTGCCAGCTCACCACGACAGGTTCGGGACACCATATATTTT	CASSPRQVRDTIYF
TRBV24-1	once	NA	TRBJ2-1	TGTGCCACCAGTGAGTCCCTCTACAATGAGCAGTTCTTC	CATSESLYNEQFF
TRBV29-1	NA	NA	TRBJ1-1	TGCAGCGTTACCCTGGGGGCTGGAGCTTTCTTT	CSVTLGAGAFF
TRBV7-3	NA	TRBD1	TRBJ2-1	TGTGCCAGCAGCAATGGACAGGGGGCGGTTAATGAGCAGTTCTTC	CASSNGQGAVNEQFF
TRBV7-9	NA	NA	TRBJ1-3	TGTGCCAGCAGCTTAGTCCGGGGCTCTGGAAACACCATATATTTT	CASSLVRGSGNTIYF
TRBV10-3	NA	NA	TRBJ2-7	TGTGCCATCAGTGAGTCCGGGAGAGGCGACGAGCAGTACTTC	CAISESGRGDEQYF
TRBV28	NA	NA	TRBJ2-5	TGTGCCAGCAGTTTCTATTACGGTGGAGAGACCCAGTACTTC	CASSFYYGGETQYF
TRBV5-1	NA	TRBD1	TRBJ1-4	TGCGCCAGCAGCTTGGCGTGGGACAGATCTAATGAAAAACTGTTTTTT	CASSLAWDRSNEKLFF
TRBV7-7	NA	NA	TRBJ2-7	TGTGCCAGCAGCTTAGCGGGGGCCGACGAGCAGTACTTC	CASSLAGADEQYF
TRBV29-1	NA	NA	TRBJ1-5	TGCAGCGTCCCCGGGGAGGGCAATCAGCCCCAGCATTTT	CSVPGEGNQPQHF
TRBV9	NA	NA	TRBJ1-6	TGTGCCAGCAGCGACAGTAATTCACCCCTCCACTTT	CASSDSNSPLHF
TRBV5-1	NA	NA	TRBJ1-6	TGCGCCAGCAGCTTGATTTCGGGGTCACCCCTCCACTTT	CASSLISGSPLHF
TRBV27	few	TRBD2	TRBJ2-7	TGTGCCAGCAGTTTTGGACTAGCGGTGTACGAGCAGTACTTC	CASSFGLAVYEQYF
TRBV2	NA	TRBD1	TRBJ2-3	TGTGCCAGCAGTTCACAGGGGGCCACCGCAGATACGCAGTATTTT	CASSSQGATADTQYF
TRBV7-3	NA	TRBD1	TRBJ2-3	TGTGCCAGCAGCCTCCAGGGGGCGGGTACAGATACGCAGTATTTT	CASSLQGAGTDTQYF
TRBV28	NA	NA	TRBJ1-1	TGTGCCAGCAGTTGGCCGGATGGGGGGGGCGCCGGTGAAGCTTTCTTT	CASSWPDGGGAGEAFF
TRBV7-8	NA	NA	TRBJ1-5	TGTGCCAGCAGCCAACAGAATCAGCCCCAGCATTTT	CASSQQNQPQHF
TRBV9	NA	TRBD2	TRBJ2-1	TGTGCCAGCAGCTCCGGGACTAGCGAATACAATGAGCAGTTCTTC	CASSSGTSEYNEQFF
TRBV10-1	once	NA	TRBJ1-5	TGCGCCAGCAGTGAGTCGGAGTATAGCAATCAGCCCCAGCATTTT	CASSESEYSNQPQHF
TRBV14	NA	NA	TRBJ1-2	TGTGCCAGCAGCCAAGGGACTCTAAATGGCTACACCTTC	CASSQGTLNGYTF
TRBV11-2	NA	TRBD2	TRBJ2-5	TGTGCCAGCAGCTCGGGACTAGCGGGTACTGAGACCCAGTACTTC	CASSSGLAGTETQYF
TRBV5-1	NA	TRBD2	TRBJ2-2	TGCGCCAGCAGGCCTAGCGGAAGCGCGAACACCGGGGAGCTGTTTTTT	CASRPSGSANTGELFF
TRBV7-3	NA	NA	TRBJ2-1	TGTGCCAGCAGCTTTCCTCGGGGGTTGCAGTTCTTC	CASSFPRGLQFF
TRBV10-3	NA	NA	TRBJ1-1	TGTGCCATCAGTGAGGGGGCAGGGCCGGGCACTGAAGCTTTCTTT	CAISEGAGPGTEAFF
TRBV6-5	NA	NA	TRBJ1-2	TGTGCCAGCAGCCCGGGGGGAGCTGGCTACACCTTC	CASSPGGAGYTF